The next 25 T cell receptor beta chains were all read from a single sample in a study of cytomegalovirus exposure and HLA in healthy donors (dated by TCRdb to 2015 to 2018). Libraries were built with the immunoSEQ multiplex PCR assay. A mixture of 60 forward primers for TCR Vbeta segments and 13 reverse primers for TCR Jbeta segments was used in the multiplex PCR. TCRdb re-hosts the immuneACCESS table, in-frame sequences only. Its copies lack some clones; in the studies checked, an unresolved V gene accounts for under half of them, and the cause for the rest is not known. The sample table contains about 110,000 clones; only one count was recorded for under 80% of them. The top ten clonotypes cover under 7.5% of the sample. Sequences were obtained from PBMCs. These receptors all come from a woman aged 50 to 65 in good health and CMV-seropositive.

In this sample, this clone turned up once. The V and J genes are TRBV15 and TRBJ2-7, with D possibly TRBD2 on 6 matching bases. This CDR3 region has 15 residues. Germline CDR1 reads LNHNV; CDR2 reads YYDKDF (reference sequence). V was cut by 6 bases and J by 4 bases, with 19 bases left in between. In nucleotides, the CDR3 is TGTGCCACCAGTACGGGTCCCGGGGGAAGTTACGAGCAGTACTTC. Its protein product is CATSTGPGGSYEQYF.

The chain employs TRBV9 and TRBJ1-2; D remains ambiguous. V lost 0 bases, J lost 4 bases, and 7 bases lay in between. CDR1 and CDR2 from the germline V gene are SGDLS and YYNGEE. There are 13 residues in the CDR3. CDR3 nucleotides: TGTGCCAGCAGCGTAGCTAACGGCTATGGCTACACCTTC. Protein product: CASSVANGYGYTF.

V usage is TRBV7-8 and J usage is TRBJ1-3, with 9 bases aligning to TRBD1. CDR1 SGHVS and CDR2 FQNEAQ come from the germline V gene. The CDR3 spans 17 residues. V lost 3 bases, J lost 1 base, and 7 bases stayed unmatched. The CDR3 nucleotides are TGTGCCAGCAGCTTGGGACAGGGTTGGCAGTCTGGAAACACCATATATTTT. It encodes CASSLGQGWQSGNTIYF.

V usage is TRBV7-7 and J usage is TRBJ1-1; the D is unclear. CDR1 is SSHAT, CDR2 FNYEAQ, per germline (reference sequence). This CDR3 region has 13 residues. The V end lost 2 bases, the J end lost 3 bases, and 7 bases lay between the germline ends. This CDR3 reads CASSLRVYTEAFF. The CDR3 DNA sequence: TGTGCCAGCAGCTTACGGGTTTACACTGAAGCTTTCTTT.

This rearrangement joins TRBV18 to TRBJ2-1, with D perhaps TRBD1 (6 bases). Looked up from germline, CDR1 is KGHSH and CDR2 is LQKENI. The CDR3 sequence is 14 residues long. The V gene lost 1 base and the J gene lost 5 bases, with 9 bases spanning the gap. Written as DNA, the CDR3 is TGTGCCAGCTCACCACGACAGGCCAACAATGAGCAGTTCTTC. Translation: CASSPRQANNEQFF.

This rearrangement joins TRBV11-2 to TRBJ2-2; 7 nucleotides match TRBD1. The CDR3 runs to 15 residues. Per the germline V gene, CDR1 is SGHAT and CDR2 is FQNNGV. The V gene end was trimmed by 1 base and the J gene end by 4 bases; junction bases not matched to a gene: 3. Written as DNA, the CDR3 is TGTGCCAGCAGCTTAGGACAGGGACGCACCGGGGAGCTGTTTTTT. It codes for CASSLGQGRTGELFF. Full variable domain (rest looked up from reference TRBV11-2 and TRBJ2-2): EAGVAQSPRYKIIEKRQSVAFWCNPISGHATLYWYQQILGQGPKLLIQFQNNGVVDDSQLPKDRFSAERLKGVDSTLKIQPAKLEDSAVYLCASSLGQGRTGELFFGEGSRLTVL.

The CDR3 region has the DNA TGTGCCAGCAGCCAAGGGGGCCAAGAGACCCAGTACTTC. Translating gives CASSQGGQETQYF. The chain recombines TRBV5-5 with TRBJ2-5; possibly TRBD1 for D (6 bases). The CDR3 totals 13 residues. Germline values: CDR1 SGHKS, CDR2 YYEKEE (reference sequence). V was trimmed by 4 bases and J by 1 base, leaving 8 bases between them.

The V call is TRBV7-8, the J call TRBJ1-1; TRBD1 matches at 10 bases. There are 18 residues in the CDR3. In germline, CDR1 is SGHVS, CDR2 FQNEAQ. The J segment lost 4 bases and the V segment lost 4 bases, leaving 15 bases of the junction unmatched. The CDR3 loop reads CASSSLRTGTGDPTEAFF. As DNA, the CDR3 is TGTGCCAGCAGCTCACTAAGGACCGGGACAGGGGACCCCACTGAAGCTTTCTTT. Filled out from reference TRBV7-8 and TRBJ1-1, the complete variable domain reads GAGVSQSPRYKVAKRGQDVALRCDPISGHVSLFWYQQALGQGPEFLTYFQNEAQLDKSGLPSDRFFAERPEGSVSTLKIQRTQQEDSAVYLCASSSLRTGTGDPTEAFFGQGTRLTVV.

The chain is built from TRBV7-3 and TRBJ1-1; D is ambiguous. The CDR3 loop spans 13 amino acids. The V end lost 2 bases, the J end lost 1 base, and 5 bases lay between the germline ends. Germline V lookup: CDR1 SGHTA, CDR2 FQGTGA. CDR3 sequence reads: CASSLAENTEAFF. The CDR3 coding sequence is TGTGCCAGCAGCTTAGCAGAGAACACTGAAGCTTTCTTT.

This sequence joins TRBV5-1 and TRBJ2-6; 7 nucleotides match TRBD1. Trimming at V came to 0 bases and at J to 8 bases, leaving 5 bases not matched to a gene. The CDR3 covers 15 residues. The germline CDR1 and CDR2 sequences are SGHRS and YFSETQ. The CDR3 here is CASSLAGQLPNVLTF. The CDR3 nucleotides read TGCGCCAGCAGCTTGGCGGGACAGTTACCCAACGTCCTGACTTTC.

J is TRBJ2-1 and V is TRBV19; 8 bases align to TRBD1. The ends lost 7 bases at V and 3 bases at J; junction bases unmatched: 5. The CDR3 runs to 14 residues. Germline V gene lookup returns CDR1 LNHDA and CDR2 SQIVND (reference sequence). CDR3 sequence (DNA): TGTGCCAGTAATCCCAGGGGGCTCTACAATGAGCAGTTCTTC. Translated, it gives CASNPRGLYNEQFF.

The chain couples TRBV7-9 to TRBJ1-5; no definite D call. Germline V lookup: CDR1 SEHNR, CDR2 FQNEAQ (reference sequence). Trimming removed 2 bases from V and 7 bases from J, with 6 bases in between. The CDR3 is made up of 12 amino acids. CDR3 bases: TGTGCCAGCAGCTTATCAGAACAGCCCCAGCATTTT. Translation gives CASSLSEQPQHF.

V usage is TRBV7-9 and J usage is TRBJ1-6; D is unresolved. V was trimmed by 6 bases and J by 7 bases, leaving 19 bases between them. The germline CDR1 and CDR2 sequences are SEHNR and FQNEAQ (reference sequence). This CDR3 comprises 16 residues. CDR3 nucleotide sequence: TGTGCCAGCAGGTCTCTCTCTACTGGGCCGAATTCACCCCTCCACTTT. Protein sequence: CASRSLSTGPNSPLHF.

The chain joins TRBV2 to TRBJ1-5; D is uncertain. The CDR3 is 12 residues long. Trimming stripped 3 bases from V and 6 bases from J, with 6 bases between. Germline values: CDR1 SNHLY, CDR2 FYNNEI. CDR3: CASSDYVQPQHF. The CDR3 region has the DNA TGTGCCAGCAGTGACTATGTTCAGCCCCAGCATTTT.

V is TRBV28 and J is TRBJ2-7; 9 bases agree with TRBD1. Looked up from germline, CDR1 is MDHEN and CDR2 is SYDVKM. The CDR3 totals 14 residues. V lost 6 bases, J lost 2 bases, and 5 bases stayed unmatched. CDR3 loop: CASSRDREPYEQYF. The CDR3 coding sequence is TGTGCCAGCAGCCGGGACAGGGAGCCCTACGAGCAGTACTTC.

The genes are TRBV7-9 and TRBJ2-3; D possibly corresponds to TRBD2 (6 bases). This CDR3 is 16 amino acids long. The germline V and J ends were trimmed by 6 bases and 6 bases, with 22 bases remaining between them. Germline assignment: CDR1 SEHNR and CDR2 FQNEAQ (reference sequence). The CDR3 region is CASRQEQLAGRDTQYF. The DNA for the CDR3 is TGTGCCAGCAGGCAAGAGCAGCTCGCGGGGAGGGATACGCAGTATTTT.

In the case of this clone: A much larger clonotype is one base distant, so this may be a read error. Different DNA sequences within this sample yield the same CDR3. The CDR3 bases are TGTGCCAGCACCGGACAGGCAAACAACTCGCCCCTCCACTTT. Amino acid sequence: CASTGQANNSPLHF. The chain combines TRBV6-5 with TRBJ1-6, with TRBD1 matching 7 bases. V shed 7 bases and J 13 bases; nucleotides not matched to a gene: 13. The CDR3 is made up of 14 amino acids. The germline gives CDR1 MNHEY, CDR2 SVGAGI.

The chain combines TRBV5-6 with TRBJ1-1; D is perhaps TRBD1 (5 bases). With 4 bases removed from V and 0 bases from J, the gap between germline ends came to 13 bases. The CDR3 consists of 15 residues. Germline lookup yields CDR1 SGHDT and CDR2 YYEEEE. CDR3 sequence reads: CASSSRQLMNTEAFF. The CDR3 DNA is TGTGCCAGCAGCAGTCGACAGCTCATGAACACTGAAGCTTTCTTT.

The chain carries TRBV6-4 and TRBJ2-3, with 14 bases identical to TRBD2. The V gene's germline CDR1 is MRHNA and CDR2 SNTAGT. The trim removed 6 bases at V and 6 bases at J, leaving 5 bases unmatched. This CDR3 has 15 residues. CDR3 nucleotide sequence: TGTGCCAGCAGCTCGACTAGCGGGGGGGCCGATACGCAGTATTTT. It translates to CASSSTSGGADTQYF.

This clone was seen just once. This sequence joins TRBV5-1 and TRBJ2-3; D possibly corresponds to TRBD1 (5 bases). CDR1 is SGHRS and CDR2 is YFSETQ in the germline V gene. This CDR3 region has 15 residues. Trimming removed 7 bases from V and 0 bases from J, with 15 bases in between. CDR3 nucleotide sequence: TGCGCCAGCTCCCGGACAACCACAAGCACAGATACGCAGTATTTT. Its protein product is CASSRTTTSTDTQYF.

The sample holds one count of this clone. This chain links TRBV5-1 with TRBJ2-4, with D perhaps TRBD2 (6 bases). The V end was cut by 0 bases, the J end by 10 bases, with 8 bases between. The CDR3 extends over 12 amino acids. Germline V gene data show CDR1 as SGHRS and CDR2 as YFSETQ. CDR3 protein: CASSLGGIIQYF. Here the CDR3 DNA reads TGCGCCAGCAGCTTGGGCGGGATTATTCAGTACTTC.

V gene TRBV4-3 combines with J gene TRBJ2-1; 10 bases align to TRBD2. Trimming took 1 base from V and 2 from J; bases not matched to a gene: 5. The CDR3 extends over 17 amino acids. Germline-derived CDR1 and CDR2 are LGHNA and YSLEER. Written as DNA, the CDR3 is TGCGCCAGCAGCCAAGGGACTAGCGGTCTGGCCTACAATGAGCAGTTCTTC. Protein product: CASSQGTSGLAYNEQFF.

The genes are TRBV14 and TRBJ2-2; D gene unclear. CDR1 SGHDN and CDR2 FVKESK come from the germline V gene. The germline V and J ends were trimmed by 0 bases and 2 bases, with 7 bases remaining between them. The CDR3 sequence is 15 residues long. The CDR3 loop reads CASSQETFNTGELFF. The CDR3 nucleotides are TGTGCCAGCAGCCAAGAAACTTTCAACACCGGGGAGCTGTTTTTT.

V and J are TRBV30 and TRBJ2-6; D might be TRBD2 (5 bases). Germline V gives CDR1 GTSNPN, CDR2 SVGIG (reference sequence). This CDR3 region has 14 residues. The V and J ends lost 3 bases and 4 bases respectively, with 10 bases between them. The CDR3 region has the DNA TGTGCCTGGAGGGACTCAGGCGGGGCCAACGTCCTGACTTTC. It yields the protein CAWRDSGGANVLTF.

The chain couples TRBV7-9 to TRBJ2-5; 11 nucleotides agree with TRBD2. The J call may be in error: the DNA end matches TRBJ2-7 better. The CDR3 runs 14 residues. CDR1 and CDR2 (germline): SEHNR, FQNEAQ (reference sequence). The CDR3 sequence: CASSPGLAVYEQYF. Here the CDR3 DNA reads TGTGCCAGCAGTCCGGGACTAGCGGTCTACGAGCAGTACTTC.